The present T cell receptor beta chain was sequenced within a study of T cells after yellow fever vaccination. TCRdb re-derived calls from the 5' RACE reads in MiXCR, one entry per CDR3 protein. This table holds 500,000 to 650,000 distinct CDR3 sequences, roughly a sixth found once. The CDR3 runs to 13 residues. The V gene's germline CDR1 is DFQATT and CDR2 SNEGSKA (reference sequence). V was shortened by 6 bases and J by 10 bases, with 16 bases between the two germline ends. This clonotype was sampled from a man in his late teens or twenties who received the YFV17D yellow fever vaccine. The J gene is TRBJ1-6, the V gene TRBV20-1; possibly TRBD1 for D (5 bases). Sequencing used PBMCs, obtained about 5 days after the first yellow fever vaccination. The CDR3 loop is CSALGGSGSPLHF. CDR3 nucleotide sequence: TGCAGTGCCCTTGGCGGTTCAGGGTCACCCCTCCACTTT.